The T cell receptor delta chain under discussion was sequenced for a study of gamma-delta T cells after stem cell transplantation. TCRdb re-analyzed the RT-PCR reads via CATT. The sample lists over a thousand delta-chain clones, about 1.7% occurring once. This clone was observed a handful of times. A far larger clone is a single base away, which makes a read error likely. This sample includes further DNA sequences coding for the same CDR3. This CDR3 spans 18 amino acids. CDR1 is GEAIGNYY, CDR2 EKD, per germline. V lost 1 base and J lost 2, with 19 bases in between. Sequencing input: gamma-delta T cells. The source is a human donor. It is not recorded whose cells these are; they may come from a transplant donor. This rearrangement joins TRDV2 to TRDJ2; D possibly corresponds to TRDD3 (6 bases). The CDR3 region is CACDTVPGDSALTAQLFF. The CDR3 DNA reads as TGTGCCTGTGACACAGTCCCTGGGGATTCAGCGTTGACAGCACAACTCTTCTTT.